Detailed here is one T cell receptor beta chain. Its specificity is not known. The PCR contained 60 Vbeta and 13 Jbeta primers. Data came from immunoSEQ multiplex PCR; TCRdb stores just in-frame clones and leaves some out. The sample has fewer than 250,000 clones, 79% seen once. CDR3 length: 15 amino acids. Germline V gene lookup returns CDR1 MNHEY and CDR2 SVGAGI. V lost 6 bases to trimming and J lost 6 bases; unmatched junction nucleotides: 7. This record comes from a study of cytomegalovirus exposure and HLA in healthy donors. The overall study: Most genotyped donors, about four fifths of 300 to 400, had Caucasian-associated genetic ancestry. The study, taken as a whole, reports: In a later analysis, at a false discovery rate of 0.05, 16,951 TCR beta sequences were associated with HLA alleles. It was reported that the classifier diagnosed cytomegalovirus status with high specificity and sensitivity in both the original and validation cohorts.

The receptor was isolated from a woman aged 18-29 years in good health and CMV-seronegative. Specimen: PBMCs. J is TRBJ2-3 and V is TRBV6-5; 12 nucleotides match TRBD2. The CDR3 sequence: CASRGRLAGVDTQYF. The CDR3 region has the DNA TGTGCCAGCAGGGGAAGACTAGCGGGAGTGGATACGCAGTATTTT.